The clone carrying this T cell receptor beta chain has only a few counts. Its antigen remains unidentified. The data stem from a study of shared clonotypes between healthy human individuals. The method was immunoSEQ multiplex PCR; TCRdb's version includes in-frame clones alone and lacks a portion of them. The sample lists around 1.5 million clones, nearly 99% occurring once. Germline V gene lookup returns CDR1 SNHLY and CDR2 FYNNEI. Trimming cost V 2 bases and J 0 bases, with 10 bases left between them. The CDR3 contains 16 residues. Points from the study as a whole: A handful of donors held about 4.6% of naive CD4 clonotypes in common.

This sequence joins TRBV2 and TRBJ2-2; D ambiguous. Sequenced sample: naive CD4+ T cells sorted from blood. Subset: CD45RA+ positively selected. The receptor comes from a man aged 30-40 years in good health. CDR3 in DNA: TGTGCCAGCAGTGAACTGCAGCAGTCGAACACCGGGGAGCTGTTTTTT. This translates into CASSELQQSNTGELFF.